This T cell receptor (beta chain) is drawn from a study of cytomegalovirus exposure and HLA in healthy donors. CDR3 length: 16 residues. This clone was detected once. PCR primers comprised 60 Vbeta and 13 Jbeta primers. Assay used: immunoSEQ multiplex PCR; TCRdb lists only in-frame clones, some missing. Among 75,000 to 100,000 clones listed, about two thirds were seen once. The TCR originated in a man aged 55 to 70 in good health and CMV-seronegative. The material sequenced was PBMCs. The chain recombines TRBV21-1 with TRBJ2-1; the table assigns TRBD1, which was not confirmed against the DNA. TRBV21-1 is tagged as a pseudogene. CDR3 coding DNA: TGTGCCAGCAGCTTAGAACAGGTCGACTGTTACAATGAGCAGTTCTTC. Amino acid sequence: CASSLEQVDCYNEQFF.